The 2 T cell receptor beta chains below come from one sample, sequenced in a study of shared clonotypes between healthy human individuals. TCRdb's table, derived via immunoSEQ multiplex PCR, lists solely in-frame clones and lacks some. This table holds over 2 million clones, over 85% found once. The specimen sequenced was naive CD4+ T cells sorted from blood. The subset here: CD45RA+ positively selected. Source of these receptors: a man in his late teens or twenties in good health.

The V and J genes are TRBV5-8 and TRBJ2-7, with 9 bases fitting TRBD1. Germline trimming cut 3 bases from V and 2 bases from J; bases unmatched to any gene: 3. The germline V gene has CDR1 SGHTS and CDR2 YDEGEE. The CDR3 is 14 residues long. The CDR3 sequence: CASSSGTGTYEQYF. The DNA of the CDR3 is TGTGCCAGCAGCTCCGGGACAGGGACCTACGAGCAGTACTTC.

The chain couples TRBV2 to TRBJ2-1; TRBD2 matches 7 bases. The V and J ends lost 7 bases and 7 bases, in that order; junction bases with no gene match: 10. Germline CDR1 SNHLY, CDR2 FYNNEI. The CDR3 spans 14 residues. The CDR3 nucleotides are TGTGCCAGCATTTTCCAGCGGGGTCGTAATGAGCAGTTCTTC. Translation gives CASIFQRGRNEQFF.